This paragraph reports one T cell receptor (beta chain). Which antigen it targets is not known. Base qualities are missing; no much larger clone stands one base away. This sample's time point label indicates: cycle 2 day 1 (C2D1) of nivolumab. Relapse after autologous stem cell transplantation had occurred in all trial patients, and cohorts A, B and C were distinguished by prior brentuximab vedotin exposure. The trial cohort included around 56 patients with relapsed/refractory classical Hodgkin lymphoma, and each patient had a best overall response of complete response, partial response or progressive disease. Single-agent nivolumab was administered to trial patients in the multi-cohort phase II CheckMate 205 trial. An independent review committee assessed best overall response by applying the 2007 International Working Group response criteria. PBMCs from the trial were collected at three points: immediately before nivolumab initiation (C1D1), and during therapy at cycle 2 day 1 and cycle 4 day 1. Peripheral blood was collected in 8 mL Vacutainer Cell Preparation Tubes, from which PBMCs were isolated by centrifugation and then cryopreserved.

From the cysteine through the phenylalanine, the CDR3 covers 12 amino acids. The read is trimmed to its CDR3 DNA, 36 bases read in frame from base 1. V is pared back by 3 bases and J by 4 bases, with 4 bases lying between the germline termini. CDR1 ENHRY and CDR2 SYGVKD were looked up in the germline V gene. The data originate from a study of PD-1 blockade in classical Hodgkin lymphoma (dated by TCRdb to 2018 to 2021). At the level of the whole study: Nivolumab dosing was 3 mg/kg intravenously every 2 weeks, continuing until either disease progression or unacceptable toxicity. A peripheral blood immune signature of response to PD-1 blockade in classical Hodgkin lymphoma was defined using TCR beta sequencing and CyTOF.

Genomic DNA was extracted with the Qiagen DNeasy kit from unsorted PBMCs and from negatively selected CD4+ and CD8+ fractions. Using primers that anneal to V and J segments, immunoSEQ multiplex PCR amplified the TCR beta CDR3 regions. A synthetic immune receptor repertoire was used to minimize amplification bias, and remaining bias was computationally removed after sequencing. Turning to the authors' computational methods: Repertoire diversity was quantified as the Shannon entropy index using custom Python scripts. Unsorted, CD4+ and CD8+ repertoires were analyzed separately, except for combined analyses in which CD4+ and CD8+ sequences were merged in silico. A clone was considered expanded if an increase in frequency of at least 2-fold after treatment relative to C1D1 was found, and a pseudocount of 0.5 was applied to clones undetected at baseline. Singleton clones were defined as clones with 0 or 1 copy at C1D1, and non-singleton clones were defined as clones with 2 or more copies. By matching protein sequences in sorted samples from the same patient, clones expanded in unsorted samples were annotated as CD4+, CD8+ or unknown. Wilcoxon tests on paired samples were used to test changes in diversity from C1D1 to C4D1. The clones in this table, taken by TCRdb from immuneACCESS, are in-frame only. Not every clone is retained; where verified, under half of the shortfall comes from an unresolved V gene, and the cause of the rest is unknown. D and trimming were read from the DNA, whereas the V and J calls and clone size are those reported in that table. Present in this sample are around 28,000 clones, around 78% of which were seen just once. Together, the top ten hold roughly 22% of the sample.

Summary of the overall study and its limitations: Newly diagnosed patients were reported to have lower baseline TCR diversity than healthy donors, and relapsed/refractory patients were reported to have lower baseline TCR diversity still. Trial patients with a complete response had baseline diversity similar to that of newly diagnosed patients, while partial responders and progressors had significantly lower diversity. CD4+ but not CD8+ TCR diversity rose significantly by C4D1 (p=0.0027 vs p=0.16), most apparent in complete responders (p=0.02). Diversity was lower in patients who began nivolumab less than 1 year after ASCT, so these patients were left out of later analyses to avoid confounding by immune reconstitution. Only a single clinical trial cohort was studied, and what caused the repertoire differences, possibly disease activity or prior therapy, remained undefined.

Recombination joined TRBV10-3 with TRBJ1-5, with the D gene not confidently named. Material: peripheral blood mononuclear cells (PBMCs), obtained before the second cycle of nivolumab. This TCR was sampled from a human donor with classical Hodgkin lymphoma. The CDR3 reads CAISEGNQPQHF. The nucleotides read TGTGCCATCAGTGAAGGTAATCAGCCCCAGCATTTT.